Below are 9 T cell receptor beta chains sequenced from a single sample in a study of cytomegalovirus exposure and HLA in healthy donors. In the PCR, 60 Vbeta and 13 Jbeta primers were used. Only in-frame clones appear in the TCRdb table, and some are missing; sequencing was by immunoSEQ multiplex PCR. The sample has 100,000 to 150,000 clones, under 80% seen once. The sample was PBMCs. These receptor sequences come from a man aged 35 to 55 in good health and CMV-seropositive.

The chain links TRBV18 to TRBJ1-2, with a weak D call TRBD1 (6 bases). Germline V gene lookup returns CDR1 KGHSH and CDR2 LQKENI. V was shortened by 8 bases and J by 1 base, with 17 bases between the two germline ends. The CDR3 contains 15 residues. The CDR3 loop reads CASVQPGQDNYGYTF. The CDR3 coding sequence is TGTGCCAGCGTACAGCCGGGACAAGATAACTATGGCTACACCTTC. The variable domain in full, with the rest retrieved from reference TRBV18 and TRBJ1-2, is NAGVMQNPRHLVRRRGQEARLRCSPMKGHSHVYWYRQLPEEGLKFMVYLQKENIIDESGMPKERFSAEFPKEGPSILRIQQVVRGDSAAYFCASVQPGQDNYGYTFGSGTRLTVV.

J is TRBJ2-2 and V is TRBV5-6, with D possibly matching TRBD2 (6 bases). Between the trimmed V and J ends, which lost 3 bases and 1 base, there was a span of 19 bases. There are 18 residues in the CDR3. Per germline, CDR1 SGHDT and CDR2 YYEEEE. In DNA, the CDR3 is TGTGCCAGCAGCTGGCTAGACGCGCGGGGAGGGAACACCGGGGAGCTGTTTTTT. As protein: CASSWLDARGGNTGELFF.

V usage is TRBV7-2 and J usage is TRBJ2-4, with a possible D match to TRBD1 (6 bases). The germline gives CDR1 SGHTA, CDR2 FQGNSA. V was pared by 11 bases and J by 6 bases, with 17 bases between. CDR3 length equals 13 residues. CDR3 in DNA: TGTGCCCCGAAGTACAGGGTCCCAAACATTCAGTACTTC. Encoded protein: CAPKYRVPNIQYF.

This clone has only one observation. This chain joins TRBV2 and TRBJ1-1; perhaps TRBD1 as D (6 bases). This CDR3 contains 13 residues. V was cut by 6 bases and J by 4 bases, with 12 bases left in between. Germline CDR1 is SNHLY and CDR2 is FYNNEI. CDR3 sequence (DNA): TGTGCCAGCAGCCGACAGGACGGCACTGAAGCTTTCTTT. It translates to CASSRQDGTEAFF.

Only one count was recorded for this clone. The chain couples TRBV2 to TRBJ2-3, with TRBD2 identical over 7 bases. CDR3 length equals 16 residues. Germline CDR1 reads SNHLY; CDR2 reads FYNNEI. The ends lost 3 bases at V and 2 bases at J; junction bases unmatched: 8. Here the CDR3 reads CASSEGQGGATDTQYF. In DNA form, the CDR3 reads TGTGCCAGCAGTGAGGGTCAGGGAGGGGCCACAGATACGCAGTATTTT.

The chain combines TRBV19 with TRBJ2-5; 8 nucleotides match TRBD1. This CDR3 has 15 residues. The germline V gene encodes CDR1 LNHDA and CDR2 SQIVND (reference sequence). V trimming: 3 bases; J trimming: 5 bases; junction bases outside the gene matches: 8. The CDR3 coding sequence is TGTGCCAGTAGTATGTGGCAGGGGGCCGGGGAGACCCAGTACTTC. Amino acid sequence: CASSMWQGAGETQYF.

The V and J genes are TRBV10-3 and TRBJ2-3, with 7 bases fitting TRBD1. In germline, CDR1 is ENHRY, CDR2 SYGVKD. V trimming: 7 bases; J trimming: 0 bases; junction bases outside the gene matches: 4. The CDR3 runs 14 residues. The DNA for the CDR3 is TGTGCCATCAAGGGGGCGTTTAGCACAGATACGCAGTATTTT. Translation: CAIKGAFSTDTQYF.

The rearrangement uses TRBV29-1 and TRBJ2-7; 13 bases match TRBD2. Germline values: CDR1 SQVTM, CDR2 ANQGSEA. V gave up 3 bases and J gave up 7 bases; unmatched junction bases: 3. CDR3 length: 13 residues. For the CDR3, the DNA is TGCAGCGTTGATAGGGGACTAGCGGGGGAGCAGTACTTC. It specifies CSVDRGLAGEQYF.

V gene TRBV11-3 combines with J gene TRBJ1-3, with 7 bases identical to TRBD1. There are 17 residues in the CDR3. CDR1 and CDR2 (germline): SGHNT, YENEEA. Trimming took 5 bases from V and 0 from J; bases not matched to a gene: 10. This chain's CDR3 is CASSQTRDSLSGNTIYF. The CDR3 coding sequence is TGTGCCAGCAGCCAAACCCGGGACAGTCTCTCTGGAAACACCATATATTTT.